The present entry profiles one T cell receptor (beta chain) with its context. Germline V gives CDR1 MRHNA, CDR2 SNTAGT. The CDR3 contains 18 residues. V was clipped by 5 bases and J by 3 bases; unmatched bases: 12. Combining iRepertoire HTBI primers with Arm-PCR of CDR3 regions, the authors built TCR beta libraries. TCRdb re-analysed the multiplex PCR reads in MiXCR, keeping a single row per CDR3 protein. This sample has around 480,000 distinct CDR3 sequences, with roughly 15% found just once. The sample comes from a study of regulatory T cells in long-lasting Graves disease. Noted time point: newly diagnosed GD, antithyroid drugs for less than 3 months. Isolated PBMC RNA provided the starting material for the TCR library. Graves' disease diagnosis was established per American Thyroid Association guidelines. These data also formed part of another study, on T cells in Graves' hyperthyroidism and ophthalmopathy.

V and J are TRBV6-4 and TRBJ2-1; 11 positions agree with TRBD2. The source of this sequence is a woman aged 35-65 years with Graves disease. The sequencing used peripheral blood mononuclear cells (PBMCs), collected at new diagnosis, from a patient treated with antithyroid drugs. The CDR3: CASSYLGLAGGFYNEQFF. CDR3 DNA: TGTGCCAGCAGTTACCTTGGGTTAGCGGGAGGGTTCTACAATGAGCAGTTCTTC.